Listed here are 13 T cell receptor beta chains from one sample, sequenced in a study of spatial heterogeneity in lung cancer (dated by TCRdb to the late 2010s). The time point label corresponds to: sample taken at primary tumor resection. The library was prepared using 5' RACE. The instrument was a NextSeq 500. TCRdb handled the public reads itself, with Q25 trimming in fastp and clone calling in MiXCR, and kept productive beta chains. Merged by CDR3 protein, the rows form single entries marked with the most common genes and DNA. The sample table shows roughly 39,000 distinct CDR3 sequences, and 7.5% are seen once. Under 30% of the sample rests with the top ten. Sample: PBMCs, taken at surgery. All receptors come from a male donor with early-stage non-small cell lung cancer.

V gene TRBV6-1 combines with J gene TRBJ2-7; the D gene is possibly TRBD1 (7 bases). Between the trimmed V and J ends, which lost 6 bases and 7 bases, there was a span of 19 bases. The germline V gene has CDR1 MNHNS and CDR2 SASEGT. The CDR3 covers 14 residues. In DNA, the CDR3 is TGTGCCAGCAGCCCAGGGGGGATTGGGTTAGAGCAGTACGTC. This gives the protein CASSPGGIGLEQYV.

This clonotype was seen ten or more times. The CDR3: CSVGGQSGEKLFF. The CDR3 DNA reads TGCAGCGTTGGGGGACAGTCGGGAGAAAAACTGTTTTTT. V and J are TRBV29-1 and TRBJ1-4, with 7 bases aligning to TRBD1. The CDR3 contains 13 residues. The V segment lost 4 bases and the J segment 8 bases; nucleotides outside the gene matches: 7. Per the germline V gene, CDR1 is SQVTM and CDR2 is ANQGSEA. The variable domain in full, completed from reference TRBV29-1 and TRBJ1-4, reads SAVISQKPSRDICQRGTSLTIQCQVDSQVTMMFWYRQQPGQSLTLIATANQGSEATYESGFVIDKFPISRPNLTFSTLTVSNMSPEDSSIYLCSVGGQSGEKLFFGSGTQLSVL.

CDR3 sequence (DNA): TGTGCCAGCAGCTTGAATCCGCTGGGAACAGATACGCAGTATTTT. Encoded protein: CASSLNPLGTDTQYF. The chain carries TRBV7-3 and TRBJ2-3; D is ambiguous. CDR3 length: 15 amino acids. The V and J ends lost 3 bases and 3 bases respectively, with 13 bases between them. The germline V gene has CDR1 SGHTA and CDR2 FQGTGA.

This clonotype was detected many times. V and J are TRBV30 and TRBJ1-2, with D hard to call. V shed 3 bases and J shed 4 bases, with 6 bases lying between them. This CDR3 contains 11 residues. Germline CDR1 GTSNPN, CDR2 SVGIG (reference sequence). The CDR3 coding sequence is TGTGCCTGGAGGATTGCCTATGGCTACACCTTC. Amino acids: CAWRIAYGYTF.

This clonotype was recorded at least ten times. The chain links TRBV7-9 to TRBJ2-1, with 7 positions matching TRBD2. The CDR3 length is 16 residues. After removal of 6 bases from V and 7 bases from J, the junction contained 15 bases not matched to a gene. Per the germline V gene, CDR1 is SEHNR and CDR2 is FQNEAQ (reference sequence). Here the CDR3 DNA reads TGTGCCAGCAGTTACACGGGGGGTAAGGTATTGAATGAGCAGTTCTTC. Translation: CASSYTGGKVLNEQFF.

This clonotype was detected many times. V usage is TRBV4-2 and J usage is TRBJ2-4, with D perhaps assigned TRBD1 or TRBD2 (6 bases each). V gave up 1 base and J gave up 3 bases, with 16 bases separating them. The CDR3 has 17 residues. Germline V lookup: CDR1 LGHNA, CDR2 YNFKEQ. In nucleotides, the CDR3 is TGTGCCAGCAGCCAAGTAGACAGGAGGGGGAGCAAAAACATTCAGTACTTC. Translation: CASSQVDRRGSKNIQYF.

The rearrangement uses TRBV19 and TRBJ1-5; D ambiguous. Germline CDR1 is LNHDA and CDR2 is SQIVND (reference sequence). The CDR3 runs to 12 residues. Trimming removed 3 bases at V and 8 bases at J, with 8 bases between. For the CDR3, the DNA is TGTGCCAGTAGTATCTTTACAGAGCCCCAGCATTTT. Protein: CASSIFTEPQHF.

This clonotype was counted only a few times. The chain is built from TRBV14 and TRBJ1-2; D is unresolved. CDR3 size: 12 residues. Germline CDR1 SGHDN, CDR2 FVKESK. The V gene lost 1 base and the J gene lost 4 bases, with 4 bases spanning the gap. Here the CDR3 DNA reads TGTGCCAGCAGCCAAGCTCCCTATGGCTACACCTTC. Protein: CASSQAPYGYTF.

This clonotype has a handful of counts. The chain carries TRBV6-2 or TRBV6-3 and TRBJ2-7; weak D call: TRBD1 (5 bases). The CDR3 runs to 14 residues. With 7 bases removed from V and 0 bases from J, the gap between germline ends came to 13 bases. Germline loops: CDR1 MNHEY, CDR2 SVGEGT. The CDR3 DNA sequence: TGTGCCAGCAAGGGCGAGACAGACTCCTACGAGCAGTACTTC. It codes for CASKGETDSYEQYF.

This chain uses TRBV7-3 with TRBJ2-2; TRBD1 matches 8 bases. The CDR3 is 14 amino acids. J gave up 4 bases and V 8 bases, and 6 bases lay outside the gene matches. Germline CDR1 SGHTA, CDR2 FQGTGA. The CDR3 coding sequence is TGTGCCAGCGAGTGGGGACAGGCCACCGGGGAGCTGTTTTTT. As protein: CASEWGQATGELFF.

This chain uses TRBV6-5 with TRBJ1-6; weak D call: TRBD1 (5 bases). In germline, CDR1 is MNHEY, CDR2 SVGAGI. The V and J ends lost 6 bases and 2 bases respectively, with 11 bases between them. CDR3 length: 15 residues. The CDR3 DNA sequence: TGTGCCAGCAGGACCGACAGAGCCTATAATTCACCCCTCCACTTT. It codes for CASRTDRAYNSPLHF.

In this sample, this clonotype turned up many times. The V and J genes are TRBV7-9 and TRBJ2-2; 9 bases line up with TRBD1. This CDR3 has 15 amino acids. The trim removed 5 bases at V and 5 bases at J, leaving 6 bases unmatched. Per germline, CDR1 SEHNR and CDR2 FQNEAQ (reference sequence). The DNA of the CDR3 is TGTGCCAGCAGCGAAGGGACAGGGTGGACCGGGGAGCTGTTTTTT. Its protein product is CASSEGTGWTGELFF.

This clonotype was recorded many times. The chain carries TRBV6-2 or TRBV6-3 and TRBJ2-1, with 8 bases identical to TRBD2. The germline V gene has CDR1 MNHEY and CDR2 SVGEGT. The CDR3 totals 17 residues. The J segment lost 7 bases and the V segment lost 3 bases, leaving 14 bases of the junction unmatched. CDR3 sequence: CASSYGAGSGSINEQFF. The DNA of the CDR3 is TGTGCCAGCAGTTATGGGGCCGGGAGCGGGAGTATAAATGAGCAGTTCTTC.